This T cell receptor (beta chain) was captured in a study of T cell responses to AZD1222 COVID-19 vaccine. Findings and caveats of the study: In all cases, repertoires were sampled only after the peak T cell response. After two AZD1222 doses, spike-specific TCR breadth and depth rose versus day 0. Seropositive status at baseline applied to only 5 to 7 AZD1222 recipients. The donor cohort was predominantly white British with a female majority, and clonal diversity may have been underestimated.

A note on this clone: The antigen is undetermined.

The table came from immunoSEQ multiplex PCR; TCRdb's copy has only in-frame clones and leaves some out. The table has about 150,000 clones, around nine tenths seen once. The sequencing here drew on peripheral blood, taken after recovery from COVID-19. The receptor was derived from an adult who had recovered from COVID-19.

The CDR3 sequence is CATSDFLRTGVNEQFF. The CDR3 DNA reads TGTGCCACCAGTGATTTTCTGCGGACAGGGGTCAATGAGCAGTTCTTC. V is TRBV24-1 and J is TRBJ2-1, with 9 bases matching TRBD1. Germline V lookup: CDR1 KGHDR, CDR2 SFDVKD. The CDR3 is 16 amino acids. Unmatched junction bases numbered 6, after V lost 1 base and J lost 6 bases.